This passage covers 29 T cell receptor beta chains from one sample sequenced in a study of monozygotic twins with inflammatory bowel disease. TCRdb reprocessed the 5' RACE reads, keeping one entry per CDR3 protein, no DNA. Seen in this sample are fewer than 150,000 distinct CDR3 sequences; the ten most common clones hold less than 2.5%. Sequencing was carried out using blood. The origin of the receptors is a human donor with ulcerative colitis or Crohn's disease, or a healthy co-twin of an affected twin (not recorded which).

CDR3: CASSLEWREQETQYF. The V and J genes are TRBV5-1 and TRBJ2-5; TCRdb's D gene call, TRBD2, goes unchecked for lack of DNA. This CDR3 comprises 15 residues. From germline, CDR1 is SGHRS and CDR2 YFSETQ. The full variable domain, in which reference TRBV5-1 and TRBJ2-5 provide the parts outside the CDR3, is KAGVTQTPRYLIKTRGQQVTLSCSPISGHRSVSWYQQTPGQGLQFLFEYFSETQRNKGNFPGRFSGRQFSNSRSEMNVSTLELGDSALYLCASSLEWREQETQYFGPGTRLLVL.

The chain recombines TRBV3-1 with TRBJ2-2; lacking DNA, the TRBD1 call made by TCRdb goes unchecked. CDR1 LGHDT and CDR2 YNNKEL come from the germline V gene (reference sequence). The CDR3 runs 15 residues. The CDR3 spells CASSPRDRSDGELFF.

The chain is built from TRBV5-1 and TRBJ2-1; TCRdb's D call of TRBD1 is untestable without DNA. The CDR3 has 15 amino acids. From germline, CDR1 is SGHRS and CDR2 YFSETQ. The CDR3 region is CASSLAGQSYNEQFF. Looking up the rest from reference TRBV5-1 and TRBJ2-1 gives the full variable domain: KAGVTQTPRYLIKTRGQQVTLSCSPISGHRSVSWYQQTPGQGLQFLFEYFSETQRNKGNFPGRFSGRQFSNSRSEMNVSTLELGDSALYLCASSLAGQSYNEQFFGPGTRLTVL.

The genes are TRBV5-4 and TRBJ2-2. The CDR3 consists of 14 residues. Germline lookup yields CDR1 SGHNT and CDR2 YYREEE (reference sequence). This CDR3 is CASSVAANTGELFF.

The CDR3: CASSQDMGQGKTQYF. The gene calls are TRBV4-3 and TRBJ2-5; no DNA is available, so the TRBD1 call from TCRdb remains unchecked. The CDR3 length is 15 residues. In germline, CDR1 is LGHNA, CDR2 YSLEER.

The chain is built from TRBV2 and TRBJ2-2; TCRdb's D call of TRBD1 is untestable without DNA. The CDR3 runs to 14 residues. Per germline, CDR1 SNHLY and CDR2 FYNNEI. The CDR3: CASSWDIGLGELFF.

This chain connects TRBV29-1 to TRBJ2-7; the D gene TCRdb calls, TRBD2, cannot be checked with no DNA. CDR1 is SQVTM and CDR2 is ANQGSEA in the germline V gene. This CDR3 has 13 residues. This CDR3 is CSILAGGTYEQYF.

The chain joins TRBV20-1 to TRBJ1-5. CDR1 is DFQATT and CDR2 is SNEGSKA in the germline V gene (reference sequence). The CDR3 runs 18 residues. The chain's CDR3 is CSARGKRTSPNSNQPQHF.

The V gene is TRBV12-3 or TRBV12-4, the J gene TRBJ2-7. This CDR3 has 12 amino acids. The CDR3 here is CASSFGSYEQYF.

The chain carries TRBV5-1 and TRBJ2-5. Germline CDR1 is SGHRS and CDR2 is YFSETQ. The CDR3 is 12 residues long. CDR3 sequence reads: CASRNSQETQYF.

The chain couples TRBV20-1 to TRBJ1-5. This CDR3 region has 19 residues. The germline CDR1 and CDR2 sequences are DFQATT and SNEGSKA (reference sequence). The CDR3 spells CSASEQPGQMFYSNQPQHF.

The genes are TRBV5-1 and TRBJ2-3. Looked up from germline, CDR1 is SGHRS and CDR2 is YFSETQ. The CDR3 has 14 amino acids. The CDR3 reads CASSLAERIVTQYF. The entire variable domain, with the rest obtained from reference TRBV5-1 and TRBJ2-3, is as follows: KAGVTQTPRYLIKTRGQQVTLSCSPISGHRSVSWYQQTPGQGLQFLFEYFSETQRNKGNFPGRFSGRQFSNSRSEMNVSTLELGDSALYLCASSLAERIVTQYFGPGTRLTVL.

This chain uses TRBV18 with TRBJ2-5; lacking DNA, the TRBD2 call made by TCRdb goes unchecked. This CDR3 has 13 residues. CDR1 and CDR2 (germline): KGHSH, LQKENI. The CDR3 is CASSPNGRETQYF.

This CDR3 reads CASSQTTQGRNEKLFF. This chain uses TRBV4-3 with TRBJ1-4; without DNA, the TCRdb call of TRBD1 cannot be checked. The CDR3 spans 16 residues. The germline gives CDR1 LGHNA, CDR2 YSLEER.

This chain uses TRBV12-3 or TRBV12-4 with TRBJ2-4. The CDR3 runs 14 residues. The CDR3 loop reads CASSLPLAKNIQYF.

This CDR3 is CASSTKTGGNYEQYF. This chain links TRBV19 with TRBJ2-7; the D call from TCRdb, TRBD1, cannot be confirmed without DNA. This CDR3 comprises 15 residues. CDR1 is LNHDA, CDR2 SQIVND, per germline (reference sequence).

The chain recombines TRBV5-1 with TRBJ2-6; TCRdb names TRBD1, which stays unverified in the absence of DNA. This CDR3 has 17 residues. Germline CDR1 SGHRS, CDR2 YFSETQ. Here the CDR3 reads CASSLQGRSAGANVLTF. Looking up the rest from reference TRBV5-1 and TRBJ2-6 gives the full variable domain: KAGVTQTPRYLIKTRGQQVTLSCSPISGHRSVSWYQQTPGQGLQFLFEYFSETQRNKGNFPGRFSGRQFSNSRSEMNVSTLELGDSALYLCASSLQGRSAGANVLTFGAGSRLTVL.

The rearrangement joins TRBV9 to TRBJ2-7; there is no DNA to check the TCRdb D call of TRBD2. CDR1 is SGDLS and CDR2 is YYNGEE in the germline V gene. This CDR3 has 15 residues. The CDR3 region is CASSVEAVPSYEQYF.

This rearrangement joins TRBV18 to TRBJ2-3; TCRdb proposes TRBD1, but this gene call is untestable without DNA. CDR3 length equals 12 residues. CDR1 is KGHSH, CDR2 LQKENI, per germline. The CDR3 reads CASSPDWGTQYF. The variable domain in full, with the rest retrieved from reference TRBV18 and TRBJ2-3, is NAGVMQNPRHLVRRRGQEARLRCSPMKGHSHVYWYRQLPEEGLKFMVYLQKENIIDESGMPKERFSAEFPKEGPSILRIQQVVRGDSAAYFCASSPDWGTQYFGPGTRLTVL.

The chain carries TRBV4-3 and TRBJ2-7. The CDR3 runs to 13 residues. Germline V CDR1 and CDR2: LGHNA, YSLEER. The CDR3 is CASSHVGSYEQYF.

J is TRBJ2-6 and V is TRBV10-2; without DNA, the TCRdb call of TRBD2 cannot be checked. The CDR3 contains 16 residues. Germline V gene data show CDR1 as WSHSY and CDR2 as SAAADI. Here the CDR3 reads CASSGGGSSGANVLTF.

The gene calls are TRBV6-5 and TRBJ1-5; the D call of TRBD1 rests on TCRdb alone, since no DNA is present to check it. Germline assignment: CDR1 MNHEY and CDR2 SVGAGI. The CDR3 has 15 residues. The CDR3: CASSTRDSSNQPQHF.

The V gene is TRBV30, the J gene TRBJ2-1; TCRdb calls TRBD1, which cannot be checked without DNA. The CDR3 length is 15 residues. CDR1 GTSNPN and CDR2 SVGIG come from the germline V gene (reference sequence). CDR3 sequence reads: CAWSVQSGVEPGQFF.

V usage is TRBV9 and J usage is TRBJ2-1; TCRdb's D call of TRBD1 is untestable without DNA. There are 18 residues in the CDR3. The germline CDR1 and CDR2 sequences are SGDLS and YYNGEE. CDR3 loop: CASSVEGGDSAAYNEQFF.

The rearrangement links TRBV5-1 to TRBJ2-5; TCRdb names TRBD1, which stays unverified in the absence of DNA. CDR1 is SGHRS and CDR2 is YFSETQ in the germline V gene. The CDR3 loop spans 18 amino acids. The CDR3 loop reads CASSRGLGPRNPQETQYF.

The chain has TRBV19 and TRBJ2-1; without DNA, the TCRdb call of TRBD2 cannot be checked. Germline CDR1 and CDR2: LNHDA and SQIVND (reference sequence). This CDR3 is built from 17 residues. This CDR3 is CASSIVQLAASYNEQFF.

This chain links TRBV18 with TRBJ2-6. The CDR3 spans 17 residues. Germline lookup yields CDR1 KGHSH and CDR2 LQKENI. The chain's CDR3 is CASSPPMGESGANVLTF.

This chain connects TRBV7-6 to TRBJ1-5; TCRdb calls TRBD1, which cannot be checked without DNA. Germline assignment: CDR1 SGHVS and CDR2 FNYEAQ. The CDR3 runs to 16 residues. This CDR3 is CASSPLGGVDNQPQHF.

The gene calls are TRBV12-3 or TRBV12-4 and TRBJ2-4; the D call from TCRdb, TRBD1, cannot be confirmed without DNA. There are 14 residues in the CDR3. CDR3 residues: CASRDRGGKNMQYF.